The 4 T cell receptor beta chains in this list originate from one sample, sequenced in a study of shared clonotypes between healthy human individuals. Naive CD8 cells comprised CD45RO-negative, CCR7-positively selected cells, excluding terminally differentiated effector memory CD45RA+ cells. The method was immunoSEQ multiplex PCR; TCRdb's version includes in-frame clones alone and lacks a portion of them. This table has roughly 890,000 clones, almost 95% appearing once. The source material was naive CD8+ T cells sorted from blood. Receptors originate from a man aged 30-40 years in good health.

Written as DNA, the CDR3 is TGCAGCGTTGGGATAGCGGGATCTGAGCAGTTCTTC. Its translation: CSVGIAGSEQFF. This chain links TRBV29-1 with TRBJ2-1; 8 bases are shared with TRBD2. Germline V gene lookup returns CDR1 SQVTM and CDR2 ANQGSEA. V gave up 4 bases and J gave up 9 bases; unmatched junction bases: 5. CDR3 length: 12 amino acids.

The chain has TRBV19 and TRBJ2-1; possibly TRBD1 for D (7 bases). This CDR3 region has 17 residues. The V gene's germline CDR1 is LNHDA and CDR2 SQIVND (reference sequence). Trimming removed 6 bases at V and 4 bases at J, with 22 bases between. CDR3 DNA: TGTGCCAGTAGCCCACTATACGAACAGGGGAGGTACAATGAGCAGTTCTTC. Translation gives CASSPLYEQGRYNEQFF. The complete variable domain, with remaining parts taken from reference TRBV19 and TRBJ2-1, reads DGGITQSPKYLFRKEGQNVTLSCEQNLNHDAMYWYRQDPGQGLRLIYYSQIVNDFQKGDIAEGYSVSREKKESFPLTVTSAQKNPTAFYLCASSPLYEQGRYNEQFFGPGTRLTVL.

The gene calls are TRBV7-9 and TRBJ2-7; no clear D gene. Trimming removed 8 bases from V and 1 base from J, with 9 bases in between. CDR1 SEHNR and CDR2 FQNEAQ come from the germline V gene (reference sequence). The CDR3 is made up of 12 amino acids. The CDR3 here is CASAGPSYEQYF. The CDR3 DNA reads TGTGCCAGCGCCGGGCCATCCTACGAGCAGTACTTC.

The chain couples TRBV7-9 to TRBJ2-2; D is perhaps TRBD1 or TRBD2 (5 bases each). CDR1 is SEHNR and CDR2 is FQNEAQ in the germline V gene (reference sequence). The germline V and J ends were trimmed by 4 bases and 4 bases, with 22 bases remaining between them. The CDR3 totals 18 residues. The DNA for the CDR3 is TGTGCCAGCAGCTCACTAACGAGTCGGGACCCGCTCACCGGGGAGCTGTTTTTT. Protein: CASSSLTSRDPLTGELFF.